The present entry profiles one T cell receptor beta chain with its context. Antigen: not known. Caucasian adults residing in Nashville, Tennessee made up all the donors. This table comes from immunoSEQ multiplex PCR, and its TCRdb copy is limited to in-frame clones, with some not included. The sample contains fewer than 400,000 clones, around two thirds of which appear only once. Between the trimmed V and J ends, which lost 2 bases and 0 bases, there was a span of 10 bases. There are 15 residues in the CDR3. Per the germline V gene, CDR1 is SGHAT and CDR2 is FQNNGV. This sample is drawn from a study of shared clonotypes between healthy human individuals. Whole-study context: The plates for each donor numbered three CD4 naive, three CD4 memory, two CD8 naive and one CD8 memory. General observations from the study: Rarefaction exposed incomplete sorted-subset sequencing despite large depth.

The V and J genes are TRBV11-2 and TRBJ1-1; a possible D gene is TRBD1 (5 bases). Input material: memory CD4+ T cells sorted from blood. Specified subset: CD45RA-negative fraction. The sequence derives from a man aged 30-40 years in good health. The CDR3 region is CASSLSGQMNTEAFF. The CDR3 DNA is TGTGCCAGCAGCTTATCAGGGCAGATGAACACTGAAGCTTTCTTT.